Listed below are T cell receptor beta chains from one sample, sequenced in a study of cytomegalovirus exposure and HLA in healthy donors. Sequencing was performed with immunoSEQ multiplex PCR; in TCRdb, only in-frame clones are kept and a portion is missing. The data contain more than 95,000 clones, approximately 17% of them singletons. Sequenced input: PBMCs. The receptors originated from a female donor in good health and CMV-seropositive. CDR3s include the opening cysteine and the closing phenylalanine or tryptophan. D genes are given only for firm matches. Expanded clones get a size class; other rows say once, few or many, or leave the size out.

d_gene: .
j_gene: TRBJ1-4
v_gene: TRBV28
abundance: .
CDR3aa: CASSLVPGGVSNEKLFF
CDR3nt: TGTGCCAGCAGTTTAGTTCCCGGAGGGGTTTCTAATGAAAAACTGTTTTTT

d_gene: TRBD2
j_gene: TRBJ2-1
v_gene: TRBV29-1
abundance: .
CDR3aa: CSVESRGGLAENEQFF
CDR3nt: TGCAGCGTTGAATCACGGGGGGGACTAGCGGAGAATGAGCAGTTCTTC

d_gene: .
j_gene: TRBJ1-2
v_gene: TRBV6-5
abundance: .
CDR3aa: CASYSGGAYYGYTF
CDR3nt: TGTGCCAGCTACTCTGGGGGCGCGTACTATGGCTACACCTTC

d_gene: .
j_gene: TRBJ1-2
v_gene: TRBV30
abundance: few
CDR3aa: CAWSGGRRYGYTF
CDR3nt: TGTGCCTGGAGTGGGGGCCGTCGCTATGGCTACACCTTC

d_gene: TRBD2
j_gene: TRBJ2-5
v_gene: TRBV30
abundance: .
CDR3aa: CAWSVLRTSGSFRAQETQYF
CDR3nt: TGTGCCTGGAGTGTACTCCGGACTAGCGGGAGTTTTAGGGCCCAAGAGACCCAGTACTTC

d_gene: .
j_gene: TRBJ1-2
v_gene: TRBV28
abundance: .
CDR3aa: CASSSFDTARPNYGYTF
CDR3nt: TGTGCCAGCAGTTCTTTTGACACAGCCCGGCCTAACTATGGCTACACCTTC

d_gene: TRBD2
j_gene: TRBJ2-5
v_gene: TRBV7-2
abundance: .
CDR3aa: CASTKGGGAGQETQYF
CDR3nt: TGTGCCAGCACCAAAGGCGGGGGGGCTGGCCAAGAGACCCAGTACTTC

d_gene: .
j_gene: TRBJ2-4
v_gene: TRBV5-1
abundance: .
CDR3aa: CASSLTAENIQYF
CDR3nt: TGCGCCAGCAGCTTGACAGCAGAAAACATTCAGTACTTC

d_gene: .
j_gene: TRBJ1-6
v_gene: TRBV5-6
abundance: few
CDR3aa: CASSSRGGVTYNSPLHF
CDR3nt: TGTGCCAGCAGCTCTCGGGGGGGCGTTACCTATAATTCACCCCTCCACTTT

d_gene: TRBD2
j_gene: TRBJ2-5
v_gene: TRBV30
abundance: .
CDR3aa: CAWSGVAGGKTQYF
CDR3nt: TGTGCCTGGAGTGGGGTAGCGGGGGGGAAGACCCAGTACTTC

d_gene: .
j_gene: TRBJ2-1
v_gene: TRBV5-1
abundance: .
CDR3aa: CASSLVLSSYNEQFF
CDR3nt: TGCGCCAGCAGCTTGGTGCTTAGCTCCTACAATGAGCAGTTCTTC

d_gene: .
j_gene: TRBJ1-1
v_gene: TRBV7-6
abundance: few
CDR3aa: CASSLVAGETNTEAFF
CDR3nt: TGTGCCAGCAGCTTAGTTGCGGGGGAAACGAACACTGAAGCTTTCTTT

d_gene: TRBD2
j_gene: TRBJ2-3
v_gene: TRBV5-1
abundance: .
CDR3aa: CASSLGLAGVGDTQYF
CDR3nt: TGCGCCAGCAGCTTGGGACTAGCGGGAGTCGGAGATACGCAGTATTTT

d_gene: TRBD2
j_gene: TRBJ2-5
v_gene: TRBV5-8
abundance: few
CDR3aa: CASSLFPGGLQETQYF
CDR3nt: TGTGCCAGCAGCTTGTTTCCGGGAGGGCTGCAAGAGACCCAGTACTTC

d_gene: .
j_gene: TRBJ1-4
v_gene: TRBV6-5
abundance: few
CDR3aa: CASTTRRATNEKLFF
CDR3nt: TGTGCCAGCACCACACGGAGAGCAACTAATGAAAAACTGTTTTTT

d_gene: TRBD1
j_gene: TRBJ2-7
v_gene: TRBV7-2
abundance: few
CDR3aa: CASSPGGGTGGVYEQYF
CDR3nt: TGTGCCAGCAGCCCTGGGGGTGGGACAGGGGGCGTTTACGAGCAGTACTTC

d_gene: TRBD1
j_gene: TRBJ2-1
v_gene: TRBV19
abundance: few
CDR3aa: CASSDDRAYYNEQFF
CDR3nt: TGTGCCAGTAGCGACGACAGGGCTTATTACAATGAGCAGTTCTTC

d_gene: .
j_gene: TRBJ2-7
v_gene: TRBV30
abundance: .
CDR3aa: CAWFRTGKGRYEQYF
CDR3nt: TGTGCCTGGTTCCGAACCGGGAAAGGGAGATACGAGCAGTACTTC

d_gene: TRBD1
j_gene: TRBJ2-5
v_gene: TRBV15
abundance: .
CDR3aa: CATGQGRVGTQYF
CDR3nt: TGTGCCACCGGACAGGGTCGGGTCGGGACCCAGTACTTC

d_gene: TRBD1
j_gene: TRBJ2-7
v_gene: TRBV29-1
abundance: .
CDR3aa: CSIDRDYEQYF
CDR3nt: TGCAGCATAGACAGGGACTACGAGCAGTACTTC

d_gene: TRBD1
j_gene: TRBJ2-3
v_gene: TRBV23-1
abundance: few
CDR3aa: CASSESGQGGTDTQYF
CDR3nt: TGCGCCAGCAGCGAGTCCGGACAGGGGGGGACAGATACGCAGTATTTT

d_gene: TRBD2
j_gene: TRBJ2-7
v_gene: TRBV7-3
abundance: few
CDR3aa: CASSPSGSYEQYF
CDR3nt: TGTGCCAGCAGCCCGAGCGGGAGTTACGAGCAGTACTTC

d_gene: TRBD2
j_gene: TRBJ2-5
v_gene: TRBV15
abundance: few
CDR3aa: CATSSLAVQETQYF
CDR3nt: TGTGCCACCAGCAGCCTAGCGGTACAAGAGACCCAGTACTTC

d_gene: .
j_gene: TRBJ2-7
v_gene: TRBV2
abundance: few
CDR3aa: CASEVSYEQYF
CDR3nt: TGTGCCAGCGAGGTCTCCTACGAGCAGTACTTC

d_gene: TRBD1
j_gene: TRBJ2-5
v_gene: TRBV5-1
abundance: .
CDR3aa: CASSPQGAGETQYF
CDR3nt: TGCGCCAGCAGCCCACAGGGGGCGGGAGAGACCCAGTACTTC

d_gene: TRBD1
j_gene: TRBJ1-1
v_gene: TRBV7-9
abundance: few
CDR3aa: CASSHWDRGNTEAFF
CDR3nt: TGTGCCAGCAGCCACTGGGACAGGGGTAACACTGAAGCTTTCTTT

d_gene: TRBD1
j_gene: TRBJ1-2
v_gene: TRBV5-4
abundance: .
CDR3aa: CASSLGTGRQGYGYTF
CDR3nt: TGTGCCAGCAGCTTGGGGACAGGTCGACAGGGTTATGGCTACACCTTC

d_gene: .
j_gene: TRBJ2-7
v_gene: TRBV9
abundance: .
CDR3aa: CASSVAPIGNEQYF
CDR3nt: TGTGCCAGCAGCGTAGCTCCTATCGGGAACGAGCAGTACTTC

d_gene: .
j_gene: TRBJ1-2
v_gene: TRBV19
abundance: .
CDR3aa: CASSFLFRSDYGYTF
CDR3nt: TGTGCCAGTAGTTTCCTATTCAGGTCGGACTATGGCTACACCTTC

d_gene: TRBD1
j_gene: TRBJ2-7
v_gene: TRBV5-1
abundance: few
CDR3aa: CASSHGSGGWYEQYF
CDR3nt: TGCGCCAGCAGCCATGGGTCAGGGGGCTGGTACGAGCAGTACTTC

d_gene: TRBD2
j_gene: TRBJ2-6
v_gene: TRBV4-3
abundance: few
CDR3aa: CASSQVGTSGGVTGANVLTF
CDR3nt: TGCGCCAGCAGCCAAGTCGGTACTAGCGGGGGGGTAACTGGGGCCAACGTCCTGACTTTC

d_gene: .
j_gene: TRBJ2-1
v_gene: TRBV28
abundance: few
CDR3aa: CASSSPGLPARNEQFF
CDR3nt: TGTGCCAGCAGTTCCCCGGGACTCCCAGCCCGTAATGAGCAGTTCTTC

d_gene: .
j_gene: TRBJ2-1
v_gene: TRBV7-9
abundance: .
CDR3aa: CASSSPASFRNNEQFF
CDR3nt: TGTGCCAGCAGCTCACCCGCTAGTTTTCGGAACAATGAGCAGTTCTTC

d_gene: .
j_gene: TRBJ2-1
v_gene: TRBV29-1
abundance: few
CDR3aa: CSVTNSSSYNEQFF
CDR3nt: TGCAGCGTGACCAACAGTAGCTCCTACAATGAGCAGTTCTTC

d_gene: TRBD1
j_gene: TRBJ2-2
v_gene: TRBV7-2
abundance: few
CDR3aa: CASSLFFTGAGTGELFF
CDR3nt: TGTGCCAGCAGCTTATTTTTCACAGGGGCTGGCACCGGGGAGCTGTTTTTT

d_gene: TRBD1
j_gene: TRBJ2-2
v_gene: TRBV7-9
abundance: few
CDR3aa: CASSATGVANTGELFF
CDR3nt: TGTGCCAGCAGCGCGACAGGGGTCGCGAACACCGGGGAGCTGTTTTTT

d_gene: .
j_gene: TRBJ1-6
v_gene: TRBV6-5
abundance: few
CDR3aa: CASSYSGLLWGSPLHF
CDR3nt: TGTGCCAGCAGTTACTCGGGACTCCTTTGGGGTTCACCCCTCCACTTT

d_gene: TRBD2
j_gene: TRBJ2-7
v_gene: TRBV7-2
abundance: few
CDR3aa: CASSFSGGDEQYF
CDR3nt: TGTGCCAGCAGCTTTAGCGGGGGGGACGAGCAGTACTTC

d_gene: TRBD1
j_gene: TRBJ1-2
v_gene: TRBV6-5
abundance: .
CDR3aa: CASSRLGTGVNGYTF
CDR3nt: TGTGCCAGCAGCCGACTCGGGACAGGGGTGAATGGCTACACCTTC

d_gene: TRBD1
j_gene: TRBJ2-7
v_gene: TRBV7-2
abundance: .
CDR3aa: CASSSDRASYEQYF
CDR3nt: TGTGCCAGCAGCTCTGACAGGGCGTCCTACGAGCAGTACTTC